This T cell receptor (beta chain) was captured by sequencing in a study of prognosis after radiotherapy for stage I lung cancer. The overall study: Approximately 15 patients presented with newly diagnosed primary stage I lung tumors, and 4 to 6 carried oligometastatic NSCLC following surgical resection of the primary tumor.

The CDR3 covers 14 residues. Germline V gene sequence: CDR1 MNHNS, CDR2 SASEGT. Trimming left V 6 bases short and J 5 bases short, with 16 bases between. Using two-round multiplex PCR, the authors amplified TCR beta CDR3 from genomic DNA. Primers targeting each individual TRBV and TRBJ gene were applied in first-round PCR. Via MiXCR, TCRdb re-called the multiplex PCR reads, giving one row per CDR3 protein. The sample includes tens of thousands of distinct CDR3 sequences, roughly a quarter of them seen just once. This clonotype showed up many times. Imaging by CT and PET/CT found every patient node-negative, and no patient had prior chemotherapy, radiotherapy or other malignancies. Peripheral blood samples of 4.5 to 7 milliliters were drawn at each of two time points.

This rearrangement joins TRBV6-1 to TRBJ1-2; maybe TRBD1 (5 bases). The sample was PBMCs, taken before or after stereotactic body radiation therapy (not recorded which). This TCR was sampled from a donor over 45 with non-small cell lung cancer. CDR3 in amino acids: CASRAPGTAYGYTF. The CDR3 DNA sequence: TGTGCCAGCAGGGCGCCCGGGACTGCTTATGGCTACACCTTC.